A single sample is the source of the 15 T cell receptor beta chains below, sequenced in a study of OX40 agonist ivuxolimab in advanced cancers. Clones were read by immunoSEQ multiplex PCR, and TCRdb kept only the in-frame ones, dropping some. The sample lists some 94,000 clones; around 90% were seen once. The sequencing used CD4+ or CD8+ T cells sorted from blood, collected in a trial of the OX40 agonist ivuxolimab. The receptors come from an adult with an advanced solid tumor such as melanoma, head and neck, liver or kidney cancer.

V and J are TRBV5-4 and TRBJ2-1, with 12 bases that match TRBD2. The CDR3 runs 17 residues. Per germline, CDR1 SGHNT and CDR2 YYREEE (reference sequence). J gave up 12 bases and V 0 bases, and 13 bases lay outside the gene matches. CDR3 bases: TGTGCCAGCAGCTTGGCCATAGCGTCTAGCGGGGGGGAGGGGCAGTTCTTC. This gives the protein CASSLAIASSGGEGQFF.

The chain joins TRBV10-2 to TRBJ2-7, with D perhaps matching TRBD1 or TRBD2 (5 bases each). This CDR3 is built from 13 residues. Trimming removed 6 bases at V and 2 bases at J, with 11 bases between. CDR1 and CDR2 from the germline V gene are WSHSY and SAAADI. CDR3 region: CASSAMGAYEQYF. The CDR3 nucleotides are TGCGCCAGCAGCGCTATGGGGGCCTACGAGCAGTACTTC.

This clone was counted once. The genes are TRBV13 and TRBJ2-3, with a tentative D call TRBD2 (5 bases). The V gene's germline CDR1 is PRHDT and CDR2 FYEKMQ (reference sequence). Trimming took off 0 bases at V and 7 bases at J, with 5 bases between the two ends. The CDR3 spans 12 residues. The CDR3 loop is CASSLGGNTQYF. As DNA, the CDR3 is TGTGCCAGCAGCTTAGGCGGGAATACGCAGTATTTT. Supplemented by reference TRBV13 and TRBJ2-3, the full variable domain reads AAGVIQSPRHLIKEKRETATLKCYPIPRHDTVYWYQQGPGQDPQFLISFYEKMQSDKGSIPDRFSAQQFSDYHSELNMSSLELGDSALYFCASSLGGNTQYFGPGTRLTVL.

The V gene is TRBV6-5, the J gene TRBJ2-1; 10 positions match TRBD2. CDR3 length: 15 residues. The V segment lost 3 bases and the J segment 9 bases; nucleotides outside the gene matches: 8. Germline-derived CDR1 and CDR2 are MNHEY and SVGAGI. The DNA of the CDR3 is TGTGCCAGCAGTTATGAGGCTAGCGGGAGTCTTGAGCAGTTCTTC. Translation gives CASSYEASGSLEQFF.

This chain links TRBV4-1 with TRBJ2-3, with D possibly being TRBD1 (5 bases). Germline-derived CDR1 and CDR2 are MGHRA and YSYEKL. This CDR3 spans 16 amino acids. V lost 1 base to trimming and J lost 3 bases, with 14 bases between them. The CDR3 is CASSQAFGASTDTQYF. The CDR3 nucleotides are TGCGCCAGCAGCCAAGCATTTGGGGCGTCGACAGATACGCAGTATTTT.

This sequence joins TRBV7-7 and TRBJ2-3, with D maybe TRBD2 (6 bases). Trimming shortened V by 5 bases and J by 6 bases, and 18 bases separated the two germline ends. CDR3 length equals 15 residues. CDR1 is SSHAT and CDR2 is FNYEAQ in the germline V gene (reference sequence). The CDR3 is CASSHGGGILDTQYF. Here the CDR3 DNA reads TGTGCCAGCAGCCACGGGGGTGGGATATTGGATACGCAGTATTTT. Variable domain in full (rest from reference TRBV7-7 and TRBJ2-3): GAGVSQSPRYKVTKRGQDVTLRCDPISSHATLYWYQQALGQGPEFLTYFNYEAQPDKSGLPSDRFSAERPEGSISTLTIQRTEQRDSAMYRCASSHGGGILDTQYFGPGTRLTVL.

J is TRBJ2-1 and V is TRBV27, with D uncertain. The CDR3 consists of 11 residues. V dropped 7 bases and J dropped 6 bases, with 7 bases sitting between them. Germline-derived CDR1 and CDR2 are MNHEY and SMNVEV (reference sequence). CDR3 amino acids: CASTSGNEQFF. As DNA, the CDR3 is TGTGCCAGCACGTCCGGCAATGAGCAGTTCTTC.

The CDR3 protein is CASSEGDRVYFGTEAFF. The DNA of the CDR3 is TGTGCCAGCAGTGAAGGAGACAGGGTGTACTTTGGCACTGAAGCTTTCTTT. The V and J genes are TRBV6-1 and TRBJ1-1; 7 nucleotides agree with TRBD1. J lost 4 bases, V lost 1 base, and 12 bases had no gene match. The germline V gene encodes CDR1 MNHNS and CDR2 SASEGT. The CDR3 runs 17 residues.

V usage is TRBV4-2 and J usage is TRBJ2-3, with 12 bases identical to TRBD2. J gave up 5 bases and V 1 base, and 19 bases lay outside the gene matches. There are 21 residues in the CDR3. Germline CDR1 and CDR2: LGHNA and YNFKEQ. The CDR3 DNA is TGTGCCAGCAGCCAAGTGGTGGCTAGCGGGGGGGAGCTCCAAGGAAGAGATACGCAGTATTTT. Its protein is CASSQVVASGGELQGRDTQYF.

The chain has TRBV28 and TRBJ1-4, with TRBD1 as a possible D gene (5 bases). Germline CDR1 MDHEN, CDR2 SYDVKM. V was clipped by 5 bases and J by 2 bases, with 18 bases between them. CDR3 length: 17 amino acids. The CDR3 nucleotides read TGTGCCAGCAGTACTCCAGGGACCATGTTCACTAATGAAAAACTGTTTTTT. The encoded protein is CASSTPGTMFTNEKLFF.

The CDR3 here is CASSYRGTHPYEQYF. CDR3 in DNA: TGTGCCAGCAGCTATAGAGGGACGCACCCGTACGAGCAGTACTTC. The gene calls are TRBV27 and TRBJ2-7; D is perhaps TRBD1 or TRBD2 (5 bases each). The V end lost 6 bases, the J end lost 4 bases, and 19 bases lay between the germline ends. The germline V gene encodes CDR1 MNHEY and CDR2 SMNVEV (reference sequence). The CDR3 contains 15 residues.

This chain links TRBV15 with TRBJ2-1; D may correspond to TRBD1 or TRBD2 (5 bases each). Germline V gives CDR1 LNHNV, CDR2 YYDKDF (reference sequence). CDR3 length: 15 residues. V lost 7 bases and J 2 bases, leaving 15 bases between the germline ends. This CDR3 is CATTGRQDAYNEQFF. CDR3 bases: TGTGCCACCACGGGGCGGCAGGACGCCTACAATGAGCAGTTCTTC.

The chain links TRBV14 to TRBJ2-2, with D possibly TRBD1 on 5 matching bases. CDR3 size: 14 residues. Germline values: CDR1 SGHDN, CDR2 FVKESK. V was clipped by 0 bases and J by 9 bases, with 11 bases between them. The CDR3 protein is CASSQDAWGRELFF. CDR3 nucleotides: TGTGCCAGCAGCCAAGATGCTTGGGGCAGGGAGCTGTTTTTT.

J is TRBJ2-1 and V is TRBV27; D is unclear. From germline, CDR1 is MNHEY and CDR2 SMNVEV (reference sequence). V lost 4 bases to trimming and J lost 5 bases, with 12 bases between them. The CDR3 runs 14 residues. This CDR3 reads CASSYRTLNNEQFF. The CDR3 DNA is TGTGCCAGCAGTTATAGGACCTTAAACAATGAGCAGTTCTTC.

CDR3 residues: CSVGLQGAVEQYF. CDR3 nucleotides: TGCAGCGTTGGTTTGCAGGGGGCGGTCGAGCAGTACTTC. This rearrangement joins TRBV29-1 to TRBJ2-7; 8 positions agree with TRBD1. The trim removed 4 bases at V and 6 bases at J, leaving 8 bases unmatched. Germline V gene lookup returns CDR1 SQVTM and CDR2 ANQGSEA. The CDR3 contains 13 residues.